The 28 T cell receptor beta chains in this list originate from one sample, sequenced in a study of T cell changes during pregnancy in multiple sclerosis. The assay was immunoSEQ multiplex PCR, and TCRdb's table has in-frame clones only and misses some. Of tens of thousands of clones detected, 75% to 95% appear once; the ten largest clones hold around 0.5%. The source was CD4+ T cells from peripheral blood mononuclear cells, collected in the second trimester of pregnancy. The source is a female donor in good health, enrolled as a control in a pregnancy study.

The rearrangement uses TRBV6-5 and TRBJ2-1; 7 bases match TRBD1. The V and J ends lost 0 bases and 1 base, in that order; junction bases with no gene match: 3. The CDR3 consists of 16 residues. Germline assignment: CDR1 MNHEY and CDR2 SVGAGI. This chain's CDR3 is CASSYSPQGSYNEQFF. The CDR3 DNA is TGTGCCAGCAGTTACTCACCACAGGGGTCCTACAATGAGCAGTTCTTC.

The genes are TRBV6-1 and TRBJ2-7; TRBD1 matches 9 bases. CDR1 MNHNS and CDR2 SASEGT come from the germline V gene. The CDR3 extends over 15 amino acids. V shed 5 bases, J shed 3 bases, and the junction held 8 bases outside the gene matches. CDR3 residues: CASSRPGQGDYEQYF. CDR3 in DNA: TGTGCCAGCAGTAGACCGGGACAGGGAGACTACGAGCAGTACTTC.

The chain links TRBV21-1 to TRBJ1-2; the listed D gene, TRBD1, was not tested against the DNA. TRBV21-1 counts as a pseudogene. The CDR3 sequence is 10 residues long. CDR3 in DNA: TGTGCACTCAGGGATAGGTTTTACACCTTC. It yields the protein CALRDRFYTF.

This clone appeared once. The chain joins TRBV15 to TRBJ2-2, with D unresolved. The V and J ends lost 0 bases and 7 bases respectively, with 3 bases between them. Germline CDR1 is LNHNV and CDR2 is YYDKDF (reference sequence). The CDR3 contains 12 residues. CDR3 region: CATSRDSGELFF. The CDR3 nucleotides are TGTGCCACCAGCAGAGATAGCGGGGAGCTGTTTTTT.

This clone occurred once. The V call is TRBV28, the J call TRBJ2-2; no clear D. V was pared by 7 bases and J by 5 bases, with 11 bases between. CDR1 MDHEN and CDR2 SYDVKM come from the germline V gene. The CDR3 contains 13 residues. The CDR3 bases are TGTGCCAGCACCTTCAGTGGTACCGGGGAGCTGTTTTTT. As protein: CASTFSGTGELFF. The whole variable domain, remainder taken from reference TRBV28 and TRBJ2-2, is DVKVTQSSRYLVKRTGEKVFLECVQDMDHENMFWYRQDPGLGLRLIYFSYDVKMKEKGDIPEGYSVSREKKERFSLILESASTNQTSMYLCASTFSGTGELFFGEGSRLTVL.

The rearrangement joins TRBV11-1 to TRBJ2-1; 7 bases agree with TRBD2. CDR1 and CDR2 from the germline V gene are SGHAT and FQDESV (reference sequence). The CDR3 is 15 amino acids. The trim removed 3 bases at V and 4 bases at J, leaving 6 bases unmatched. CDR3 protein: CASSFGGSGYNEQFF. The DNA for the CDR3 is TGTGCCAGCAGCTTCGGCGGGAGCGGGTACAATGAGCAGTTCTTC.

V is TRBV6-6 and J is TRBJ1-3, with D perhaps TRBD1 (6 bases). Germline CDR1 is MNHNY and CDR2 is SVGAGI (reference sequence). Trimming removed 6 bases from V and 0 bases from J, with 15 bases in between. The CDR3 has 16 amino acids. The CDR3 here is CASRGAGTNSGNTIYF. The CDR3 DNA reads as TGTGCCAGCAGGGGGGCCGGGACGAACTCTGGAAACACCATATATTTT.

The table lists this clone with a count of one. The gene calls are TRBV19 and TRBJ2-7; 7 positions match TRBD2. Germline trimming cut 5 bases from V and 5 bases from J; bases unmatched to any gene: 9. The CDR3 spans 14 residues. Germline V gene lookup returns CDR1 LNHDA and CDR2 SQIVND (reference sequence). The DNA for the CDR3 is TGTGCCAGTAGTGAAAGAGCGGGGTGGGACGAGCAGTACTTC. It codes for CASSERAGWDEQYF.

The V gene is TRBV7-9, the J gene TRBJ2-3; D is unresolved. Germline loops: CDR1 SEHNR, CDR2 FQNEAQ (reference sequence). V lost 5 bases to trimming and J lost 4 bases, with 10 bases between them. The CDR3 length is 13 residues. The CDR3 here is CASSRVYPDTQYF. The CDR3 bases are TGTGCCAGCAGCCGAGTTTACCCAGATACGCAGTATTTT.

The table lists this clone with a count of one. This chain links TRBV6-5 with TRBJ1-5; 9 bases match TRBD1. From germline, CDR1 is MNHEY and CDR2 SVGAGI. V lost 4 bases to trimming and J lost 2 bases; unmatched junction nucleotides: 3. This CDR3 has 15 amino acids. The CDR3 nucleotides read TGTGCCAGCAGTTCTCGGACAGGGGGCAATCAGCCCCAGCATTTT. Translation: CASSSRTGGNQPQHF.

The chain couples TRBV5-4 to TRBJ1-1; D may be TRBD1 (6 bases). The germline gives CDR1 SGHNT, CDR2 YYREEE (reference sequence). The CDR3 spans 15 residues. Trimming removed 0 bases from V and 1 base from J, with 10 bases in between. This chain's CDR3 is CASSLGGRGNTEAFF. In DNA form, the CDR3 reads TGTGCCAGCAGCTTGGGCGGCAGGGGGAACACTGAAGCTTTCTTT.

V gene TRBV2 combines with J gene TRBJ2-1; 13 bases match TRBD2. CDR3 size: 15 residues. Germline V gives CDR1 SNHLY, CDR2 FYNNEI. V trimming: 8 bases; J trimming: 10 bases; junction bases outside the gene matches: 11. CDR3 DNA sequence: TGTGCCAGCTTTTGGGGACTAGCGGGGCCTCTGGAGCAGTTCTTC. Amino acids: CASFWGLAGPLEQFF.

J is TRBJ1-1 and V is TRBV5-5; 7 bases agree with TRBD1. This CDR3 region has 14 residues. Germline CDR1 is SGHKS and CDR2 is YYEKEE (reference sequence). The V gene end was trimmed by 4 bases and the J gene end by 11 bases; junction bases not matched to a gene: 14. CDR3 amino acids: CASSEALGGGVAFF. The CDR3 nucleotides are TGTGCCAGCAGCGAAGCTCTAGGGGGCGGGGTGGCTTTCTTT.

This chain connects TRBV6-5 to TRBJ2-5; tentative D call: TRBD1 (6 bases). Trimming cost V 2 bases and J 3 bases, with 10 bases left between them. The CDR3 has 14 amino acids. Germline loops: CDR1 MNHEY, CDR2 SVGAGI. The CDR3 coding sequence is TGTGCCAGCAGTTACGGACAGTGGGAAGAGACCCAGTACTTC. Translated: CASSYGQWEETQYF.

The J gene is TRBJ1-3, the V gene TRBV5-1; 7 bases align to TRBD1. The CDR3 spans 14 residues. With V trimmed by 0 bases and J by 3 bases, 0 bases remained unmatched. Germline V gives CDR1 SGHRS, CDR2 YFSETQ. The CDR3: CASSLGQGGNTIYF. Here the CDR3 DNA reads TGCGCCAGCAGCTTGGGACAGGGTGGAAACACCATATATTTT.

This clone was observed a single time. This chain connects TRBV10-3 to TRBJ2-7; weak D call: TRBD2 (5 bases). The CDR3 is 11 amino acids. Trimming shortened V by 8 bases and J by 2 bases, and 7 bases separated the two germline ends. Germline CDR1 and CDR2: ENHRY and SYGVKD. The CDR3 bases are TGTGCCATCGGACTGGCCTACGAGCAGTACTTC. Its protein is CAIGLAYEQYF.

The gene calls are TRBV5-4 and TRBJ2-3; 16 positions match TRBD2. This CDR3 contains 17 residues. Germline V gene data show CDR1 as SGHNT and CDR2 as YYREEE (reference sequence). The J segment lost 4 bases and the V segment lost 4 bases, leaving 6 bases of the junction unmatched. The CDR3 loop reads CASSPSGLAGGSDTQYF. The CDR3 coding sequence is TGTGCCAGCAGCCCTTCGGGACTAGCGGGAGGGTCAGATACGCAGTATTTT.

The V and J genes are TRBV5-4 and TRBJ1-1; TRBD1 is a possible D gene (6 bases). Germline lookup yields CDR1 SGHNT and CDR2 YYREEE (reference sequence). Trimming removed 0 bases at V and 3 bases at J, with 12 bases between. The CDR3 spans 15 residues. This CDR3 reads CASSLARGGYTEAFF. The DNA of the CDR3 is TGTGCCAGCAGCTTGGCCCGGGGGGGCTACACTGAAGCTTTCTTT.

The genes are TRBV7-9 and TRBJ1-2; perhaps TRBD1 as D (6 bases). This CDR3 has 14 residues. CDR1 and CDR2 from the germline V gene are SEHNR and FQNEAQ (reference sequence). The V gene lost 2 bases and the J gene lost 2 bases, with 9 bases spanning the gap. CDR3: CASSLWDKNYGYTF. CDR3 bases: TGTGCCAGCAGCTTATGGGACAAGAACTATGGCTACACCTTC. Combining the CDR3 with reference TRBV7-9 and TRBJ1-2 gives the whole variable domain DTGVSQNPRHKITKRGQNVTFRCDPISEHNRLYWYRQTLGQGPEFLTYFQNEAQLEKSRLLSDRFSAERPKGSFSTLEIQRTEQGDSAMYLCASSLWDKNYGYTFGSGTRLTVV.

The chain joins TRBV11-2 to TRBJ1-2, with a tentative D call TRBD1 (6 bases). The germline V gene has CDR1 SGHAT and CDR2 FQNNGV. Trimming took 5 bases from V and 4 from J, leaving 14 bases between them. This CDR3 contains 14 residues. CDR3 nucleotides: TGTGCCAGCAGCACTTACAGGGATGGCTATGGCTACACCTTC. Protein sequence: CASSTYRDGYGYTF.

The CDR3 is CASSLTGVAEQFF. In DNA, the CDR3 is TGTGCCAGCAGCTTGACAGGGGTCGCTGAGCAGTTCTTC. The chain has TRBV5-4 and TRBJ2-1, with 7 bases matching TRBD1. Germline CDR1 reads SGHNT; CDR2 reads YYREEE (reference sequence). The CDR3 spans 13 residues. The ends lost 1 base at V and 9 bases at J; junction bases unmatched: 4.

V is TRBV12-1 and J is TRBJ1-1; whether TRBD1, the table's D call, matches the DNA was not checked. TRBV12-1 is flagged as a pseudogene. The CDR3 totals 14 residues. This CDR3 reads CASSTTGGNTEAFF. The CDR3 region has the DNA TGTGCCAGCAGCACGACAGGGGGCAACACTGAAGCTTTCTTT.

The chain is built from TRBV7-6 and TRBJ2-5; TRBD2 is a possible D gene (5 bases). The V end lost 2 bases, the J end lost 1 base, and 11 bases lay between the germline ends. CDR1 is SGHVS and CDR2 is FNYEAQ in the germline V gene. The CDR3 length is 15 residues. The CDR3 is CASSLWEAVQETQYF. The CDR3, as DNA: TGTGCCAGCAGCTTATGGGAAGCGGTCCAAGAGACCCAGTACTTC.

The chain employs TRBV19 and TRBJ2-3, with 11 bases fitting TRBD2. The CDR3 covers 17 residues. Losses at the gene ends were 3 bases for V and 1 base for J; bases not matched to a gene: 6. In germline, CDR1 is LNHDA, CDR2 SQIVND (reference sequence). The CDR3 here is CASSIELAGARTDTQYF. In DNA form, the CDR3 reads TGTGCCAGTAGTATCGAACTAGCGGGGGCCCGCACAGATACGCAGTATTTT.

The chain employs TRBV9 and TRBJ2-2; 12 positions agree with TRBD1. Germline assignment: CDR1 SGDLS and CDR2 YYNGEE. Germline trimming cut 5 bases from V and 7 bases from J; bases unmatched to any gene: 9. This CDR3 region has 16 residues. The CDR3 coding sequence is TGTGCCAGCAGGAGGACCGGGACAGGGGGCGTCGGGGAGCTGTTTTTT. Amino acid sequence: CASRRTGTGGVGELFF.

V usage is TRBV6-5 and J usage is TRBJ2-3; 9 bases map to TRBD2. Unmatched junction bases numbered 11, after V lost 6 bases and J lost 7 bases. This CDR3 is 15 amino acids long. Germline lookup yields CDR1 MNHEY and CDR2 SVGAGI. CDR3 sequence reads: CASSRAGGGSNTQYF. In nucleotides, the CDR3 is TGTGCCAGCAGCCGAGCGGGAGGAGGTTCGAATACGCAGTATTTT.

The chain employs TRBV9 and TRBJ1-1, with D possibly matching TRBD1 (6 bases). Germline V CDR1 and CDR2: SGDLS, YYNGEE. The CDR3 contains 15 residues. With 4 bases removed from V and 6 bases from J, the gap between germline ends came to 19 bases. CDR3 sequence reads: CASSPAGGREAEAFF. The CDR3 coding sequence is TGTGCCAGCAGCCCCGCGGGGGGGCGGGAGGCTGAAGCTTTCTTT.

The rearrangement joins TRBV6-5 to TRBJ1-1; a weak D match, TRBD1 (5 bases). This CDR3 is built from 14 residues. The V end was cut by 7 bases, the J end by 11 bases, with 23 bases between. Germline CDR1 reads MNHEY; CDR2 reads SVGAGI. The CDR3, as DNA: TGTGCCAGCATCCAGCGGGGAGGGGCAATCAAGGCTTTCTTT. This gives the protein CASIQRGGAIKAFF.